Each of the 18 T cell receptor beta chains below was sequenced from the same sample in a study of cytomegalovirus exposure and HLA in healthy donors. PCR employed 60 Vbeta and 13 Jbeta primers. The assay was immunoSEQ multiplex PCR, and TCRdb's table has in-frame clones only and misses some. The data hold approximately 160,000 clones, with 82% observed a single time. The sequenced sample consisted of PBMCs. The receptor source for this set is a girl between 5 and 17 years old in good health and CMV-seropositive.

This chain links TRBV20-1 with TRBJ1-1; D is unclear. This CDR3 has 11 residues. The V gene lost 0 bases and the J gene lost 6 bases, with 5 bases spanning the gap. Per the germline V gene, CDR1 is DFQATT and CDR2 is SNEGSKA (reference sequence). The CDR3 nucleotides read TGCAGTGCTAGAGAACACCCTGAAGCTTTCTTT. Its translation: CSAREHPEAFF.

The J gene is TRBJ1-2, the V gene TRBV28, with D perhaps TRBD1 (5 bases). V lost 3 bases, J lost 7 bases, and 15 bases lay in between. The CDR3 runs 14 residues. Germline CDR1 and CDR2: MDHEN and SYDVKM. CDR3 coding DNA: TGTGCCAGCAGTTTGGGGGGAGGTGGGTCTGGCTACACCTTC. Its translation: CASSLGGGGSGYTF.

The V call is TRBV6-5, the J call TRBJ1-1, with unresolved D. V was trimmed by 6 bases and J by 0 bases, leaving 8 bases between them. From germline, CDR1 is MNHEY and CDR2 SVGAGI. The CDR3 sequence is 13 residues long. The CDR3 bases are TGTGCCAGCAGGCCTAGCCTGAACACTGAAGCTTTCTTT. Amino acid sequence: CASRPSLNTEAFF.

The chain recombines TRBV7-3 with TRBJ2-7; 10 bases align to TRBD2. Per the germline V gene, CDR1 is SGHTA and CDR2 is FQGTGA. V was pared by 5 bases and J by 2 bases, with 6 bases of the junction left unmatched. The CDR3 consists of 15 residues. The CDR3 DNA reads as TGTGCCAGCAGCCATCTAGCGGGAGTTCCCTACGAGCAGTACTTC. Its translation is CASSHLAGVPYEQYF.

V and J are TRBV6-5 and TRBJ2-3; maybe TRBD1 (5 bases). CDR3 length: 13 amino acids. Between the trimmed V and J ends, which lost 6 bases and 2 bases, there was a span of 9 bases. From germline, CDR1 is MNHEY and CDR2 SVGAGI. The CDR3: CASRPGHTDTQYF. For the CDR3, the DNA is TGTGCCAGCAGACCAGGGCACACAGATACGCAGTATTTT.

J is TRBJ2-7 and V is TRBV7-2; 9 nucleotides align to TRBD2. Germline trimming cut 2 bases from V and 1 base from J; bases unmatched to any gene: 3. CDR1 and CDR2 (germline): SGHTA, FQGNSA. CDR3 size: 15 residues. Here the CDR3 reads CASSLPGLASYEQYF. For the CDR3, the DNA is TGTGCCAGCAGCTTACCGGGACTAGCATCCTACGAGCAGTACTTC.

This clone was seen only a few times. The V call is TRBV30, the J call TRBJ1-2, with 7 bases that match TRBD1. Trimming cost V 2 bases and J 5 bases; bases outside gene matches: 8. The CDR3 is made up of 14 amino acids. Germline CDR1 reads GTSNPN; CDR2 reads SVGIG (reference sequence). The CDR3: CAWSKGAGDYGYTF. CDR3 nucleotides: TGTGCCTGGAGTAAGGGGGCAGGTGATTATGGCTACACCTTC.

The chain links TRBV6-1 to TRBJ1-1; 7 bases line up with TRBD1. Germline V gene sequence: CDR1 MNHNS, CDR2 SASEGT. The CDR3 consists of 16 residues. With V trimmed by 2 bases and J by 1 base, 7 bases remained unmatched. In nucleotides, the CDR3 is TGTGCCAGCAGTGAACCCAGGGGGTCTGGGAACACTGAAGCTTTCTTT. It encodes CASSEPRGSGNTEAFF.

This clone was seen only a few times. The J gene is TRBJ2-1, the V gene TRBV7-2, with 9 positions matching TRBD2. CDR3 length: 16 amino acids. The germline V gene encodes CDR1 SGHTA and CDR2 FQGNSA. V trimming: 5 bases; J trimming: 7 bases; junction bases outside the gene matches: 12. The CDR3 DNA reads TGTGCCAGCAGCGACCGTAGGCGGGGGGGCGCGAATGAGCAGTTCTTC. This translates into CASSDRRRGGANEQFF.

The J gene is TRBJ2-3, the V gene TRBV5-8; D unresolved. CDR3 length: 14 amino acids. CDR1 and CDR2 (germline): SGHTS, YDEGEE. Trimming took off 0 bases at V and 1 base at J, with 6 bases between the two ends. CDR3 amino acids: CASSLVAGTDTQYF. For the CDR3, the DNA is TGTGCCAGCAGCTTGGTGGCAGGCACAGATACGCAGTATTTT.

In nucleotides, the CDR3 is TGCGCCAGCAGCTTGGCGGGAACAACTACCCAAGAGACCCAGTACTTC. Its translation is CASSLAGTTTQETQYF. The chain uses TRBV5-1 and TRBJ2-5; TRBD2 might be the D (5 bases). The ends were cut back, 0 bases at V and 1 base at J, with 13 bases in the middle. From germline, CDR1 is SGHRS and CDR2 YFSETQ. The CDR3 consists of 16 residues.

CDR3 sequence reads: CASSLDRAGVLGNEQFF. In nucleotides, the CDR3 is TGTGCCAGCAGCTTAGATCGAGCGGGAGTTTTAGGCAATGAGCAGTTCTTC. This chain uses TRBV11-3 with TRBJ2-1, with 8 bases matching TRBD2. V trimming: 0 bases; J trimming: 6 bases; junction bases outside the gene matches: 10. CDR3 length equals 17 residues. Per germline, CDR1 SGHNT and CDR2 YENEEA.

The rearrangement uses TRBV7-9 and TRBJ2-1; 12 bases agree with TRBD2. V dropped 6 bases and J dropped 8; count of bases not matched to a gene: 8. The germline V gene encodes CDR1 SEHNR and CDR2 FQNEAQ (reference sequence). This CDR3 is built from 15 residues. DNA of the CDR3: TGTGCCAGCAGAACCCGACTAGCGGGAGAAGATGAGCAGTTCTTC. This codes for CASRTRLAGEDEQFF.

The rearrangement uses TRBV4-3 and TRBJ1-4; 8 positions match TRBD1. The CDR3 runs to 15 residues. V lost 5 bases, J lost 8 bases, and 10 bases stayed unmatched. Germline V gene sequence: CDR1 LGHNA, CDR2 YSLEER. Here the CDR3 reads CASSWGTGEGEKLFF. Written as DNA, the CDR3 is TGCGCCAGCAGCTGGGGGACAGGCGAAGGAGAAAAACTGTTTTTT.

The chain links TRBV7-2 to TRBJ2-3; TRBD2 matches 8 bases. This CDR3 region has 15 residues. Germline V lookup: CDR1 SGHTA, CDR2 FQGNSA. V was clipped by 2 bases and J by 0 bases; unmatched bases: 1. The CDR3 spells CASSLTSGSTDTQYF. Here the CDR3 DNA reads TGTGCCAGCAGCTTAACTAGCGGAAGCACAGATACGCAGTATTTT.

This clone appeared once. This chain connects TRBV28 to TRBJ2-7; D is unclear. Germline V gives CDR1 MDHEN, CDR2 SYDVKM. V shed 4 bases and J shed 13 bases, with 20 bases lying between them. The CDR3 runs to 13 residues. CDR3 protein: CASSSTRLGMAYF. The DNA of the CDR3 is TGTGCCAGCAGTTCAACGAGACTGGGTATGGCCTACTTC. Supplemented by reference TRBV28 and TRBJ2-7, the full variable domain reads DVKVTQSSRYLVKRTGEKVFLECVQDMDHENMFWYRQDPGLGLRLIYFSYDVKMKEKGDIPEGYSVSREKKERFSLILESASTNQTSMYLCASSSTRLGMAYFGPGTRLTVT.

V and J are TRBV7-3 and TRBJ2-7; 9 bases align to TRBD1. The CDR3 has 13 residues. Germline CDR1 and CDR2: SGHTA and FQGTGA. V dropped 5 bases and J dropped 5; count of bases not matched to a gene: 4. The CDR3 sequence is CASSRDREHEQYF. CDR3 coding DNA: TGTGCCAGCAGCCGGGACAGGGAACACGAGCAGTACTTC.

In DNA, the CDR3 is TGTGCCAGCAGTGACCGGGACAGGGAAACCGGGGAGCTGTTTTTT. Its translation is CASSDRDRETGELFF. The J gene is TRBJ2-2, the V gene TRBV25-1, with 9 bases identical to TRBD1. Losses at the gene ends were 3 bases for V and 5 bases for J; bases not matched to a gene: 4. Germline CDR1 MGHDK, CDR2 SYGVNS. The CDR3 is made up of 15 amino acids.